These 16 T cell receptor beta chains came from one sample sequenced in a study of blood T cells in healthy people across ages. The authors ran a second PCR of about 7 to 11 cycles using a sample-barcoded 5' primer and a J-beta primer mix. TCRdb independently ran MiXCR on the 5' RACE reads; one entry per CDR3 protein. The sample yields under 850,000 distinct CDR3 sequences, 35% to 40% seen once. Sequences were obtained from blood. The receptors come from a man between 18 and 35 years old in good health.

This clonotype was recorded many times. The chain couples TRBV12-3 or TRBV12-4 to TRBJ1-2; D perhaps matches TRBD1 (6 bases). The CDR3 covers 14 residues. Trimming shortened V by 6 bases and J by 1 base, and 12 bases separated the two germline ends. CDR3 protein: CASRQDSHNYGYTF. The DNA for the CDR3 is TGTGCCAGCAGACAGGACAGCCATAACTATGGCTACACCTTC.

The chain combines TRBV7-9 with TRBJ1-1, with TRBD1 matching over 8 bases. V was pared by 4 bases and J by 6 bases, with 19 bases of the junction left unmatched. This CDR3 comprises 18 residues. In germline, CDR1 is SEHNR, CDR2 FQNEAQ (reference sequence). CDR3 bases: TGTGCCAGCAGCTCGCATCTGCAATCTACACAGGGGGACGCTGAAGCTTTCTTT. It encodes CASSSHLQSTQGDAEAFF.

This clonotype came up many times. The chain employs TRBV4-3 and TRBJ2-6; TRBD1 might be the D (5 bases). Germline values: CDR1 LGHNA, CDR2 YSLEER. The CDR3 consists of 17 residues. V gave up 1 base and J gave up 4 bases, with 14 bases separating them. The CDR3 coding sequence is TGCGCCAGCAGCCAAGTCGATAACAGGCTGGGGGCCAACGTCCTGACTTTC. The encoded protein is CASSQVDNRLGANVLTF.

The rearrangement joins TRBV6-5 to TRBJ2-5, with 8 bases identical to TRBD1. This CDR3 comprises 14 residues. Germline CDR1 reads MNHEY; CDR2 reads SVGAGI. Trimming cost V 5 bases and J 11 bases; bases outside gene matches: 13. The CDR3 loop reads CASSAGQAPWEQYF. CDR3 in DNA: TGTGCCAGCAGTGCGGGACAGGCCCCGTGGGAGCAGTACTTC.

The rearrangement joins TRBV29-1 to TRBJ2-2, with a tentative D call TRBD1 (6 bases). Germline assignment: CDR1 SQVTM and CDR2 ANQGSEA. Between the trimmed V and J ends, which lost 4 bases and 4 bases, there was a span of 13 bases. This CDR3 comprises 14 residues. DNA of the CDR3: TGCAGCGTTGCCCGCCAGGGGCCCACCGGGGAGCTGTTTTTT. Amino acids: CSVARQGPTGELFF.

The chain's CDR3 is CASSQESGALGPQHF. CDR3 bases: TGCGCCAGCAGCCAAGAGTCAGGGGCCTTAGGGCCCCAGCATTTT. The V and J genes are TRBV4-1 and TRBJ1-5; D perhaps matches TRBD1 (6 bases). Germline V gene data show CDR1 as MGHRA and CDR2 as YSYEKL. This CDR3 is built from 15 residues. Trimming stripped 0 bases from V and 9 bases from J, with 15 bases between.

This chain links TRBV5-5 with TRBJ2-7; D ambiguous. The CDR3 sequence is 13 residues long. The V and J ends lost 1 base and 5 bases respectively, with 10 bases between them. CDR1 SGHKS and CDR2 YYEKEE come from the germline V gene (reference sequence). This CDR3 reads CASSLWVSNEQYF. Here the CDR3 DNA reads TGTGCCAGCAGCTTGTGGGTTTCAAACGAGCAGTACTTC.

This chain joins TRBV4-1 and TRBJ2-5; D gene unclear. Trimming took 0 bases from V and 13 from J, leaving 9 bases between them. The CDR3 is made up of 11 amino acids. In germline, CDR1 is MGHRA, CDR2 YSYEKL. The CDR3 region has the DNA TGCGCCAGCAGCCAAGAGTTTGGGTTGTACTTC. As protein: CASSQEFGLYF.

V and J are TRBV6-2 or TRBV6-3 and TRBJ2-1; D is ambiguous. Germline V gene sequence: CDR1 MNHEY, CDR2 SVGEGT. CDR3 length equals 11 residues. Trimming took off 3 bases at V and 12 bases at J, with 9 bases between the two ends. The CDR3 loop is CASSYIRVQFF. CDR3 DNA sequence: TGTGCCAGCAGTTATATACGAGTGCAGTTCTTC.

The CDR3 is CSVQGLLNTGELFF. The CDR3 DNA sequence: TGCAGCGTACAGGGACTGCTGAACACCGGGGAGCTGTTTTTT. The rearrangement joins TRBV29-1 to TRBJ2-2; D is tentatively TRBD1 or TRBD2 (6 bases each). Germline V gene sequence: CDR1 SQVTM, CDR2 ANQGSEA. V shed 6 bases and J shed 1 base, with 12 bases lying between them. This CDR3 is built from 14 residues.

The J gene is TRBJ2-2, the V gene TRBV6-2 or TRBV6-3, with a weak D call TRBD2 (6 bases). Germline loops: CDR1 MNHEY, CDR2 SVGEGT. The CDR3 has 15 residues. The ends were cut back, 8 bases at V and 0 bases at J, with 13 bases in the middle. CDR3 residues: CASHDGEANTGELFF. CDR3 coding DNA: TGTGCCAGCCATGACGGGGAGGCGAACACCGGGGAGCTGTTTTTT.

In this sample, this clonotype turned up a few times. The rearrangement uses TRBV27 and TRBJ1-2; D unresolved. The CDR3 has 16 residues. Per germline, CDR1 MNHEY and CDR2 SMNVEV (reference sequence). V shed 2 bases and J shed 6 bases, with 19 bases lying between them. In nucleotides, the CDR3 is TGTGCCAGCAGTTTAATTCACTCAGGACGGTTCAATGGCTACACCTTC. Translation: CASSLIHSGRFNGYTF.

This clonotype was observed many times. The chain combines TRBV5-5 with TRBJ1-2, with 12 bases identical to TRBD1. V lost 4 bases to trimming and J lost 8 bases; unmatched junction nucleotides: 15. There are 17 residues in the CDR3. CDR1 and CDR2 (germline): SGHKS, YYEKEE (reference sequence). The CDR3 spells CASSDRDRGRINLGYTF. The CDR3 DNA reads as TGTGCCAGCAGCGACCGGGACAGGGGGCGCATAAATCTCGGCTACACCTTC.

This clonotype has more than one count but fewer than ten. CDR3 sequence: CASGLGGGRQDTQYF. CDR3 in DNA: TGTGCTAGTGGTTTGGGAGGGGGGAGACAAGATACGCAGTATTTT. The chain is built from TRBV12-5 and TRBJ2-3, with D perhaps given as TRBD1 or TRBD2 (6 bases each). Germline assignment: CDR1 LGHNT and CDR2 FRNRAP. Trimming took 1 base from V and 5 from J, leaving 13 bases between them. The CDR3 length is 15 residues.

The chain recombines TRBV20-1 with TRBJ1-5; the D gene is possibly TRBD1 (5 bases). The CDR3 is 13 residues long. V dropped 4 bases and J dropped 4 bases, with 11 bases sitting between them. Germline V gene lookup returns CDR1 DFQATT and CDR2 SNEGSKA (reference sequence). CDR3 residues: CSAIRQINQPQHF. CDR3 DNA sequence: TGCAGTGCTATTAGACAGATTAATCAGCCCCAGCATTTT.

The rearrangement uses TRBV5-6 and TRBJ2-2; the match to TRBD2 covers 8 bases. Germline V gives CDR1 SGHDT, CDR2 YYEEEE. J lost 5 bases, V lost 4 bases, and 16 bases had no gene match. The CDR3 spans 18 residues. The CDR3 spells CASSHKLGGAIKTGELFF. CDR3 DNA sequence: TGTGCCAGCAGCCACAAACTCGGGGGGGCCATTAAGACCGGGGAGCTGTTTTTT.